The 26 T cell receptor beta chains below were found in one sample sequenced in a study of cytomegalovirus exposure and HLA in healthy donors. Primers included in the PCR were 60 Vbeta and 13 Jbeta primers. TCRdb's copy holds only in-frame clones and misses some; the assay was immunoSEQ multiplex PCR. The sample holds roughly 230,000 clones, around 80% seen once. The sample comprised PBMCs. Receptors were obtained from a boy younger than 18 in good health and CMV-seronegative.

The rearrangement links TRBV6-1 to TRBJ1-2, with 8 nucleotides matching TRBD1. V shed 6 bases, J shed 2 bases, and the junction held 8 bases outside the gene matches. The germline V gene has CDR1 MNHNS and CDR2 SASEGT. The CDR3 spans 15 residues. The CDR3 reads CASSPDRGVNYGYTF. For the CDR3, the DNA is TGTGCCAGCAGCCCCGACAGGGGTGTAAACTATGGCTACACCTTC.

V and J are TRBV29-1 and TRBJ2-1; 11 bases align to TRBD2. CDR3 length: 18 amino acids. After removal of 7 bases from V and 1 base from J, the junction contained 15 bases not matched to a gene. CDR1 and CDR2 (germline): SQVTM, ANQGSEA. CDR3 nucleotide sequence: TGCAGCGCCGGGAGGGGAATAGCGGGAGGGGGGTCCTACAATGAGCAGTTCTTC. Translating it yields CSAGRGIAGGGSYNEQFF.

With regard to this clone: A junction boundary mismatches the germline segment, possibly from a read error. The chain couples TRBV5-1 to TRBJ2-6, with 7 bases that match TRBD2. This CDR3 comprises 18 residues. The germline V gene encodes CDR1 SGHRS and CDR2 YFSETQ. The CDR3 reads CASSFGRGSISEANVLTF. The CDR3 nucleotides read TGCGCCAGCAGCTTCGGGCGGGGGTCTATCTCTGAGGCCAACGTCCTGACTTTC.

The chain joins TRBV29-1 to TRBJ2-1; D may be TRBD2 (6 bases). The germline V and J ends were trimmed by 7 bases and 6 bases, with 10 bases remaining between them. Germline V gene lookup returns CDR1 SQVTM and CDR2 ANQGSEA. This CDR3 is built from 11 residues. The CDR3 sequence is CSGYSGNEQFF. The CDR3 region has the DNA TGCAGCGGGTATAGCGGCAATGAGCAGTTCTTC.

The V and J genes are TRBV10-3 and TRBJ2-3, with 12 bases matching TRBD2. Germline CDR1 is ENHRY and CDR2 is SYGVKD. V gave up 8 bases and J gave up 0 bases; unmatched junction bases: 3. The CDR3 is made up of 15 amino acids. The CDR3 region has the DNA TGTGCCATCGGGACTAGCGGGCCTAGCACAGATACGCAGTATTTT. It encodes CAIGTSGPSTDTQYF.

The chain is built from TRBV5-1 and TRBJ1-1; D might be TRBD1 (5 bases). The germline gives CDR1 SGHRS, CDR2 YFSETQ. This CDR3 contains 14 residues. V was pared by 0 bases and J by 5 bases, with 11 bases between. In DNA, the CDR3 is TGCGCCAGCAGCTTGGAAGGAGGGGAGACTGAAGCTTTCTTT. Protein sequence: CASSLEGGETEAFF. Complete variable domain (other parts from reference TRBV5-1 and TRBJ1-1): KAGVTQTPRYLIKTRGQQVTLSCSPISGHRSVSWYQQTPGQGLQFLFEYFSETQRNKGNFPGRFSGRQFSNSRSEMNVSTLELGDSALYLCASSLEGGETEAFFGQGTRLTVV.

Here the CDR3 DNA reads TGTGCCAGCAGTCGAACAGGGAGCTCCTACGAGCAGTACTTC. Its translation: CASSRTGSSYEQYF. V and J are TRBV6-5 and TRBJ2-7, with D maybe TRBD1 (6 bases). The CDR3 spans 14 residues. Germline-derived CDR1 and CDR2 are MNHEY and SVGAGI. V lost 5 bases to trimming and J lost 0 bases, with 11 bases between them.

The CDR3 bases are TGTGCCAGCAGCTTGGCCGGGGGGACAGGGCACTACGAGCAGTACTTC. It codes for CASSLAGGTGHYEQYF. The chain uses TRBV5-6 and TRBJ2-7; 9 positions agree with TRBD1. V gave up 0 bases and J gave up 3 bases; unmatched junction bases: 7. The CDR3 spans 16 residues. The germline gives CDR1 SGHDT, CDR2 YYEEEE.

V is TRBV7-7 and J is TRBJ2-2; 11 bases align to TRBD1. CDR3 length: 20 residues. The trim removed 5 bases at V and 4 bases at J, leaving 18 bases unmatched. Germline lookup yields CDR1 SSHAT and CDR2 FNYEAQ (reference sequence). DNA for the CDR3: TGTGCCAGCAGCACACTAACCGAGGGACAGGGGGTCCCAAGCACCGGGGAGCTGTTTTTT. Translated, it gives CASSTLTEGQGVPSTGELFF.

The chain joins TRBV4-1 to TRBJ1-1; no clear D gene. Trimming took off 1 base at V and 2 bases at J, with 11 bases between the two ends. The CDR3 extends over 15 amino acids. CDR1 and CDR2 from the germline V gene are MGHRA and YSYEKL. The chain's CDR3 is CASSQGIALNTEAFF. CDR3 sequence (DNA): TGCGCCAGCAGCCAAGGTATCGCCCTAAACACTGAAGCTTTCTTT.

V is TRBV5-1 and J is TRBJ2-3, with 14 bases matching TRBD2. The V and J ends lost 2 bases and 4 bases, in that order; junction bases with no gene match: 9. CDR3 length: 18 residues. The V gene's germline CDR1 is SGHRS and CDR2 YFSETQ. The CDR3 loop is CASSFGTSGGTMADTQYF. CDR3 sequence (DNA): TGCGCCAGCAGCTTCGGGACTAGCGGGGGAACGATGGCAGATACGCAGTATTTT.

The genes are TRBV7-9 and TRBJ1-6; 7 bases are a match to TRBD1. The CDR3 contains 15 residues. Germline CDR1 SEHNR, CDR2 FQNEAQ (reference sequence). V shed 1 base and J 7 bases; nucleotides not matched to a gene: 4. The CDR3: CASSLVTGDNSPLHF. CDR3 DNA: TGTGCCAGCAGCTTAGTAACAGGGGACAATTCACCCCTCCACTTT.

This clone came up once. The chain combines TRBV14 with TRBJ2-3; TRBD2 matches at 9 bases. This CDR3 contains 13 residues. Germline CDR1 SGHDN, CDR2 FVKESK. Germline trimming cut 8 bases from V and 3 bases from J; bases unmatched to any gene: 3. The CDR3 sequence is CASAGLATDTQYF. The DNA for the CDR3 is TGTGCCAGCGCAGGACTAGCGACAGATACGCAGTATTTT.

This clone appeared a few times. This CDR3 reads CAWRLGFDGYTF. In DNA, the CDR3 is TGTGCCTGGAGACTGGGCTTCGATGGCTACACCTTC. The chain uses TRBV30 and TRBJ1-2, with D uncertain. V lost 3 bases to trimming and J lost 6 bases, with 11 bases between them. The germline gives CDR1 GTSNPN, CDR2 SVGIG (reference sequence). This CDR3 has 12 residues.

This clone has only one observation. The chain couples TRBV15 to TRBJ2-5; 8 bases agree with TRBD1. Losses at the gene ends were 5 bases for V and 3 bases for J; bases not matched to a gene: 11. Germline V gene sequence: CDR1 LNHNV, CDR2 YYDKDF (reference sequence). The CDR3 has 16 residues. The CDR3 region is CATSPRTGSREETQYF. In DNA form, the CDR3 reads TGTGCCACCAGCCCCCGGACAGGGAGCCGTGAAGAGACCCAGTACTTC.

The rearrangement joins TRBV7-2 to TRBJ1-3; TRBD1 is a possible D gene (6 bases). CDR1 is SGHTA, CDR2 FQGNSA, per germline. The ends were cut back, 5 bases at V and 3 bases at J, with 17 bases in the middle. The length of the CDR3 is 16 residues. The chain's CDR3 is CASSNRGGLGGNTIYF. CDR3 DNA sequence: TGTGCCAGCAGCAACCGGGGGGGGCTTGGTGGAAACACCATATATTTT.

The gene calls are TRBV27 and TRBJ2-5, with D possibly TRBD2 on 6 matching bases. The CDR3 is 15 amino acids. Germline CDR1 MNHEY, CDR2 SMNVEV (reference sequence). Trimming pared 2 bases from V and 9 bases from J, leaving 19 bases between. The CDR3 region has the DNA TGTGCCAGCAGTTTAGTGGGACTCCCCCAAGGCGCCCAGTACTTC. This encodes CASSLVGLPQGAQYF.

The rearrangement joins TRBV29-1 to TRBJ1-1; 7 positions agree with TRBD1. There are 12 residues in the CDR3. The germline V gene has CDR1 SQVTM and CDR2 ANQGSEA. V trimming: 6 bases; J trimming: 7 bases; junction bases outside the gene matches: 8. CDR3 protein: CSVVGDSLEAFF. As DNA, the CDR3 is TGCAGCGTAGTAGGGGACAGCCTTGAAGCTTTCTTT. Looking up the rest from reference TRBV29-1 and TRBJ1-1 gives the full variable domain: SAVISQKPSRDICQRGTSLTIQCQVDSQVTMMFWYRQQPGQSLTLIATANQGSEATYESGFVIDKFPISRPNLTFSTLTVSNMSPEDSSIYLCSVVGDSLEAFFGQGTRLTVV.

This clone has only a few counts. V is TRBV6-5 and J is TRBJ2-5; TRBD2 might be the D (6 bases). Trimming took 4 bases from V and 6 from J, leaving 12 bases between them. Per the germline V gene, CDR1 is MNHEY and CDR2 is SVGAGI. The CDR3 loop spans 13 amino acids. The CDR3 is CASSSWGGKTQYF. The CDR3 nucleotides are TGTGCCAGCAGTTCCTGGGGCGGGAAGACCCAGTACTTC.

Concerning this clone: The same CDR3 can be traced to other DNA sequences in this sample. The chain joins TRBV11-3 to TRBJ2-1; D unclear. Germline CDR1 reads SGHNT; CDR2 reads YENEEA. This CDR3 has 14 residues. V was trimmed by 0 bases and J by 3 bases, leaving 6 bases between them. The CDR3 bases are TGTGCCAGCAGCTTAGATTCTAGCTACAATGAGCAGTTCTTC. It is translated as CASSLDSSYNEQFF. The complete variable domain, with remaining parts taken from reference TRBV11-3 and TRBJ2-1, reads EAGVVQSPRYKIIEKKQPVAFWCNPISGHNTLYWYLQNLGQGPELLIRYENEEAVDDSQLPKDRFSAERLKGVDSTLKIQPAELGDSAVYLCASSLDSSYNEQFFGPGTRLTVL.

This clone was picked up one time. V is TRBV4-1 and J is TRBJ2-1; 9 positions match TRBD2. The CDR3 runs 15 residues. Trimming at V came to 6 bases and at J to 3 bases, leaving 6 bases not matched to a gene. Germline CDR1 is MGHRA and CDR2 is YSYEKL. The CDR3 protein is CASRATSGYYNEQFF. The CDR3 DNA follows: TGCGCCAGCAGGGCAACTAGCGGGTACTACAATGAGCAGTTCTTC.

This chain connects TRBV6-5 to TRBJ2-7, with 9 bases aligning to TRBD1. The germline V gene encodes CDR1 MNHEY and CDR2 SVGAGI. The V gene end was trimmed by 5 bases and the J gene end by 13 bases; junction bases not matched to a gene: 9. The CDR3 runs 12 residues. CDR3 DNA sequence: TGTGCCAGCAGTGAATCGGGGACAGGGACTTACTTC. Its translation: CASSESGTGTYF.

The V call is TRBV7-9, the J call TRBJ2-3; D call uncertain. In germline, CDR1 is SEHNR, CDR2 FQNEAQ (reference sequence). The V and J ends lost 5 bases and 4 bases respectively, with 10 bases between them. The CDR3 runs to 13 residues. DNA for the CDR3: TGTGCCAGCAGCCGTACAGTGCCAGATACGCAGTATTTT. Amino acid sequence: CASSRTVPDTQYF.

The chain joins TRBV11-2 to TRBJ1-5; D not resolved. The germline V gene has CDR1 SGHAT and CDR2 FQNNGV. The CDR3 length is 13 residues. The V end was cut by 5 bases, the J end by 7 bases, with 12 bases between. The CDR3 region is CASSLVERQPQHF. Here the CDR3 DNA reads TGTGCCAGCAGCCTAGTAGAGCGGCAGCCCCAGCATTTT.

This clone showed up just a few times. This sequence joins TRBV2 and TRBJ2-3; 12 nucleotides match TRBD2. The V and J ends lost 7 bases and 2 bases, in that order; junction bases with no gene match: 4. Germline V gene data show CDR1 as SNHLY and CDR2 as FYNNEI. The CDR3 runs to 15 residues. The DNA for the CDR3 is TGTGCCAGCACGACTAGCGGGGGATACACAGATACGCAGTATTTT. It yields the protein CASTTSGGYTDTQYF.

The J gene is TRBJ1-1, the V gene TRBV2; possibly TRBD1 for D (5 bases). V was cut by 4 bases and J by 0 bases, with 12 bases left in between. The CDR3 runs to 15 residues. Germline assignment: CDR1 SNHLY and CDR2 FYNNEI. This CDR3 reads CASSGQGALNTEAFF. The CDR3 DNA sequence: TGTGCCAGCAGTGGGCAGGGCGCCCTGAACACTGAAGCTTTCTTT.